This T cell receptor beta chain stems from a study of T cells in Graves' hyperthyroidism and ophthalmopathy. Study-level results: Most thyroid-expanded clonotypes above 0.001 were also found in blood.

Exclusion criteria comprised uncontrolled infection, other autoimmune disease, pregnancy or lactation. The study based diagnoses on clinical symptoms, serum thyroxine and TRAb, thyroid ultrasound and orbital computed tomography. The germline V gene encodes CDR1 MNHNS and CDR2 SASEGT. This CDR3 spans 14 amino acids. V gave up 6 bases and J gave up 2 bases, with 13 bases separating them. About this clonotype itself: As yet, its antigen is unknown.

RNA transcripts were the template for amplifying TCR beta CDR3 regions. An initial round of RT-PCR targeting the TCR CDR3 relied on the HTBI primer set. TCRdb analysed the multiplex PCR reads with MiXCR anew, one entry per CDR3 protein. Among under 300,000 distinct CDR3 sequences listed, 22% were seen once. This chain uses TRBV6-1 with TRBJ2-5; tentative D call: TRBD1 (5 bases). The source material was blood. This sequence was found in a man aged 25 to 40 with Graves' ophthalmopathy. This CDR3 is CASSKGRSQETQYF. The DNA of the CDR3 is TGTGCCAGCAGCAAGGGGCGCAGTCAAGAGACCCAGTACTTC.